The sequence of this TCR beta chain was determined in a study of cytomegalovirus exposure and HLA in healthy donors. As for this clone: Its antigen is unknown.

The CDR3 runs 12 residues. V gave up 7 bases and J gave up 5 bases, with 11 bases separating them. Germline V gene lookup returns CDR1 LNHDA and CDR2 SQIVND (reference sequence). PCR amplification relied on 60 Vbeta primers (plus 13 Jbeta primers). Produced via immunoSEQ multiplex PCR; TCRdb's table is partial and in-frame only. The data hold under 200,000 clones, with approximately 80% observed a single time. Study results and caveats: A later analysis by the authors found several of the most significant clusters apparently linked to common viral pathogens. The authors judged a highly shared variant cluster likely a sequencing artifact. Previously analyzed data showed that most TCR beta V segments were productive at a frequency of about 90% or about 30%.

This chain uses TRBV19 with TRBJ2-5; D gene uncertain. The clonotype was recovered from a man in his sixties in good health and CMV-seronegative. Sample: PBMCs. The CDR3 DNA reads as TGTGCCAGTACTCCTCGGGTCGAGACCCAGTACTTC. Translation gives CASTPRVETQYF.